The entry below gives a single TCR beta chain sequence along with its context. The data were produced by immunoSEQ multiplex PCR, yet TCRdb's version contains in-frame clones alone and is incomplete. The sample yields 300,000 to 350,000 clones, 88% seen once. Patients in Seattle were enrolled during active infection, then followed longitudinally. The data stem from a study of blood T cell repertoires in COVID-19. Study-wide context: There were acute and convalescent COVID-19 samples, and they came from the United States, Italy and Spain.

V lost 1 base, J lost 11 bases, and 11 bases lay in between. This CDR3 has 12 residues. Germline V lookup: CDR1 LGHDT, CDR2 YNNKEL (reference sequence). The rearrangement joins TRBV3-1 (or the pseudogene TRBV3-2) to TRBJ1-1, with D possibly matching TRBD1 (5 bases). The TCR originated in a woman in her 30s with COVID-19, enrolled during active disease. The sample was peripheral blood. The CDR3 reads CASSQGAGHAFF. CDR3 DNA sequence: TGTGCCAGCAGCCAAGGTGCAGGGCATGCTTTCTTT.